Following are 3 T cell receptor beta chains from one sample sequenced in a study of blood T cell repertoires in COVID-19. Profiling relied on immunoSEQ multiplex PCR, and the TCRdb table lists in-frame clones only, not all of them. Found here are some 200,000 clones, about 83% of them singletons; the top ten hold just under 0.9%. The source material was peripheral blood. Source of these receptors: a woman under 30 who had recovered from COVID-19.

The chain recombines TRBV9 with TRBJ1-1, with 7 bases aligning to TRBD1. This CDR3 is 17 amino acids long. The junction had 13 bases not matched to a gene; V was cut back by 1 base and J by 4 bases. CDR1 and CDR2 from the germline V gene are SGDLS and YYNGEE. The DNA for the CDR3 is TGTGCCAGCAGCGTATGGCCCACAGGGGAAAAGCTCACTGAAGCTTTCTTT. It is translated as CASSVWPTGEKLTEAFF.

This clone was observed a handful of times. This sequence joins TRBV27 and TRBJ1-6, with TRBD1 matching 8 bases. J was trimmed by 5 bases and V by 5 bases; bases with no gene match: 8. The CDR3 totals 16 residues. From germline, CDR1 is MNHEY and CDR2 SMNVEV (reference sequence). The CDR3 nucleotides are TGTGCCAGCAGTGCCTGGACAGGGTTTAATAATTCACCCCTCCACTTT. This encodes CASSAWTGFNNSPLHF.

V and J are TRBV9 and TRBJ1-5, with D possibly TRBD1 on 5 matching bases. Looked up from germline, CDR1 is SGDLS and CDR2 is YYNGEE. The CDR3 has 16 residues. V was cut by 3 bases and J by 1 base, with 14 bases left in between. The CDR3 loop reads CASSAGGKESNQPQHF. DNA for the CDR3: TGTGCCAGCAGCGCCGGGGGGAAGGAGAGCAATCAGCCCCAGCATTTT.